The 9 T cell receptor beta chains listed next were all sequenced from one sample in a study of T cell responses to AZD1222 COVID-19 vaccine (dated by TCRdb to about 2021). Libraries were made using the immunoSEQ multiplex PCR assay. The immuneACCESS repertoire file appears here via TCRdb, limited to in-frame rearrangements. These files lack a portion of the clones; in checked studies, under half of the deficit traces to unresolved V genes, and the cause of the others is not known. Present in this sample are 150,000 to 160,000 clones, roughly 90% of which were seen just once. The leading ten clones occupy approximately 20% of the sample. The time point label corresponds to: baseline before first vaccination. Sequenced here: peripheral blood, sampled on day 0 of AZD1222 vaccination. The receptor source for this set is an adult in good health.

The chain recombines TRBV6-2 or TRBV6-3 with TRBJ1-2, with TRBD1 as a possible D gene (6 bases). Per germline, CDR1 MNHEY and CDR2 SVGEGT. This CDR3 has 12 residues. Between the trimmed V and J ends, which lost 2 bases and 5 bases, there was a span of 6 bases. The DNA of the CDR3 is TGTGCCAGCAGTTACCAGGGGTATGGCTACACCTTC. It translates to CASSYQGYGYTF.

This clone was seen a single time. The gene calls are TRBV18 and TRBJ2-1; D uncertain. The ends were cut back, 3 bases at V and 0 bases at J, with 12 bases in the middle. The CDR3 loop spans 16 amino acids. The germline V gene has CDR1 KGHSH and CDR2 LQKENI. CDR3 sequence reads: CASSPLSRSSYNEQFF. The CDR3 coding sequence is TGTGCCAGCTCACCTCTTTCGCGGAGCTCCTACAATGAGCAGTTCTTC.

The chain links TRBV5-6 to TRBJ1-4; D perhaps matches TRBD1 (6 bases). Germline V lookup: CDR1 SGHDT, CDR2 YYEEEE. Trimming removed 5 bases at V and 0 bases at J, with 17 bases between. The CDR3 covers 17 residues. The CDR3 DNA is TGTGCCAGCAGGGAGACAGGAAATCGTGCAACTAATGAAAAACTGTTTTTT. Residues: CASRETGNRATNEKLFF.

The chain combines TRBV18 with TRBJ1-1; D unclear. The CDR3 is 16 residues long. Germline CDR1 KGHSH, CDR2 LQKENI. Between the trimmed V and J ends, which lost 3 bases and 0 bases, there was a span of 14 bases. The CDR3 region is CASSPAWGAMNTEAFF. The CDR3 coding sequence is TGTGCCAGCTCACCCGCCTGGGGAGCCATGAACACTGAAGCTTTCTTT.

The chain couples TRBV5-1 to TRBJ2-3; TRBD1 agrees at 10 bases. Trimming at V came to 4 bases and at J to 4 bases, leaving 0 bases not matched to a gene. The CDR3 sequence is 13 residues long. The germline V gene encodes CDR1 SGHRS and CDR2 YFSETQ. The CDR3, as DNA: TGCGCCAGCAGCGGACAGGGGGCAGATACGCAGTATTTT. The encoded protein is CASSGQGADTQYF.

The chain links TRBV10-3 to TRBJ2-7; D gene uncertain. Trimming shortened V by 7 bases and J by 2 bases, and 15 bases separated the two germline ends. Germline V gives CDR1 ENHRY, CDR2 SYGVKD. The CDR3 loop spans 14 amino acids. In nucleotides, the CDR3 is TGTGCCATCACCCGAGGAGTGGGCCCCTACGAGCAGTACTTC. Its protein is CAITRGVGPYEQYF.

CDR3 nucleotide sequence: TGTGCCAGCAGCGTAGAAAGGGGAAGGGGAAGGGGCGAAAAACTGTTTTTT. This encodes CASSVERGRGRGEKLFF. The chain is built from TRBV9 and TRBJ1-4; weak D call: TRBD1 (5 bases). The V gene's germline CDR1 is SGDLS and CDR2 YYNGEE. This CDR3 comprises 17 residues. V was trimmed by 0 bases and J by 8 bases, leaving 20 bases between them.

This rearrangement joins TRBV19 to TRBJ2-2; 8 nucleotides match TRBD1. V dropped 3 bases and J dropped 2; count of bases not matched to a gene: 5. Germline V gives CDR1 LNHDA, CDR2 SQIVND (reference sequence). The CDR3 length is 16 residues. This chain's CDR3 is CASSIPRGLNTGELFF. CDR3 nucleotide sequence: TGTGCCAGTAGTATCCCCAGGGGGCTAAACACCGGGGAGCTGTTTTTT.

The chain combines TRBV4-1 with TRBJ2-1; D gene unclear. Germline assignment: CDR1 MGHRA and CDR2 YSYEKL. The CDR3 runs to 13 residues. Deletions cut 0 bases from V and 10 bases from J, with 10 bases between. CDR3 nucleotide sequence: TGCGCCAGCAGCCAAGATTCCGGGTACGAGCAGTTCTTC. This codes for CASSQDSGYEQFF.